These 12 T cell receptor beta chains were sequenced from one sample in a study of CD8+ T cells in alopecia areata. Sequencing used cDNA as its template, made by extracting RNA and reverse transcribing it. Method: immunoSEQ multiplex PCR; TCRdb's copy keeps in-frame clones and lacks some. The table records 120,000 or so clones, 35% to 45% of them present only once. Specimen: CD4+ T cells sorted from blood. The receptors originated from a human donor with alopecia areata.

The gene calls are TRBV2 and TRBJ2-5; TRBD2 is a possible D gene (5 bases). This CDR3 has 14 residues. The germline gives CDR1 SNHLY, CDR2 FYNNEI. Trimming left V 3 bases short and J 1 base short, with 9 bases between. CDR3 DNA: TGTGCCAGCAGTGAGTGGCTAGCCCAAGAGACCCAGTACTTC. It encodes CASSEWLAQETQYF.

This chain links TRBV5-6 with TRBJ2-2, with D unresolved. Germline loops: CDR1 SGHDT, CDR2 YYEEEE. Trimming shortened V by 4 bases and J by 4 bases, and 11 bases separated the two germline ends. CDR3 length: 14 amino acids. CDR3 amino acids: CASSGDLGTGELFF. The CDR3 DNA reads as TGTGCCAGCAGCGGAGATCTGGGCACCGGGGAGCTGTTTTTT.

The CDR3 region has the DNA TGCAGCGTTGAAGGTGAAAAAGGAAGGAACTATGGCTACACCTTC. Its protein product is CSVEGEKGRNYGYTF. J is TRBJ1-2 and V is TRBV29-1, with D uncertain. Germline values: CDR1 SQVTM, CDR2 ANQGSEA. The V end lost 1 base, the J end lost 2 bases, and 14 bases lay between the germline ends. CDR3 length equals 15 residues.

This clone was seen a few times. This chain uses TRBV5-1 with TRBJ2-7; the D call may be TRBD1 or TRBD2 (6 bases each). The V gene's germline CDR1 is SGHRS and CDR2 YFSETQ. There are 15 residues in the CDR3. Deletions cut 4 bases from V and 4 bases from J, with 18 bases between. The CDR3 spells CASSPRAGGRYEQYF. The CDR3 region has the DNA TGCGCCAGCAGCCCAAGGGCCGGGGGCCGGTACGAGCAGTACTTC.

V usage is TRBV10-3 and J usage is TRBJ1-2; 9 nucleotides line up with TRBD1. The V gene end was trimmed by 4 bases and the J gene end by 2 bases; junction bases not matched to a gene: 5. CDR1 is ENHRY and CDR2 is SYGVKD in the germline V gene. The CDR3 is 15 amino acids. CDR3 sequence: CAISGGDRGNYGYTF. As DNA, the CDR3 is TGTGCCATCAGTGGGGGCGACAGGGGGAACTATGGCTACACCTTC.

The sample holds a few counts of this clone. This chain connects TRBV29-1 to TRBJ2-3; tentatively, D is TRBD1 (5 bases). The CDR3 is 13 amino acids. Germline lookup yields CDR1 SQVTM and CDR2 ANQGSEA. Trimming removed 0 bases from V and 2 bases from J, with 6 bases in between. The chain's CDR3 is CSVEEGPTDTQYF. CDR3 nucleotide sequence: TGCAGCGTTGAAGAGGGGCCCACAGATACGCAGTATTTT.

This clone was counted between two and nine times. The V gene is TRBV29-1, the J gene TRBJ2-5; D may correspond to TRBD1 or TRBD2 (5 bases each). The CDR3 contains 12 residues. The germline gives CDR1 SQVTM, CDR2 ANQGSEA. Trimming left V 7 bases short and J 1 base short, with 10 bases between. The CDR3 region is CSAGDGQETQYF. The CDR3 nucleotides are TGCAGCGCCGGGGACGGCCAAGAGACCCAGTACTTC.

A word on this clone: A read error may account for a junction end that differs from germline. The chain links TRBV4-3 to TRBJ2-1; perhaps TRBD1 as D (6 bases). The CDR3 has 15 residues. The germline CDR1 and CDR2 sequences are LGHNA and YSLEER. The CDR3 protein is CASSQVQGGYNEQFF. CDR3 DNA: TGCGCCAGCAGTCAAGTACAGGGCGGGTACAATGAGCAGTTCTTC.

This clone was counted a few times. The rearrangement links TRBV11-2 to TRBJ2-1; D is unresolved. The CDR3 is made up of 15 amino acids. Germline CDR1 reads SGHAT; CDR2 reads FQNNGV. With 5 bases removed from V and 0 bases from J, the gap between germline ends came to 11 bases. CDR3 in DNA: TGTGCCAGCAGCCTTGGCGGTAGCTCCTACAATGAGCAGTTCTTC. It encodes CASSLGGSSYNEQFF.

The gene calls are TRBV4-1 and TRBJ2-7; D remains ambiguous. Germline V gives CDR1 MGHRA, CDR2 YSYEKL. V was pared by 2 bases and J by 2 bases, with 10 bases between. The CDR3 sequence is 14 residues long. CDR3 in DNA: TGCGCCAGCAGCCAATCACCAAATACCTACGAGCAGTACTTC. Its protein is CASSQSPNTYEQYF.

The J gene is TRBJ1-1, the V gene TRBV7-2, with a weak D call TRBD1 (5 bases). CDR1 SGHTA and CDR2 FQGNSA come from the germline V gene. The CDR3 extends over 14 amino acids. V lost 1 base, J lost 8 bases, and 14 bases lay in between. CDR3 amino acids: CASSLGVLAGEAFF. The CDR3 coding sequence is TGTGCCAGCAGCTTAGGAGTGTTGGCAGGGGAAGCTTTCTTT.

This clone was observed a handful of times. This chain links TRBV5-1 with TRBJ2-5; D may be TRBD1 or TRBD2 (5 bases each). The CDR3 totals 14 residues. The ends were cut back, 5 bases at V and 0 bases at J, with 11 bases in the middle. The V gene's germline CDR1 is SGHRS and CDR2 YFSETQ. CDR3 residues: CASRLGRNQETQYF. The CDR3, as DNA: TGCGCCAGCAGGCTGGGACGCAACCAAGAGACCCAGTACTTC.